The entry below describes one TCR gamma chain. By its share of the sample, this clone is large (0.1 to 1%). What this receptor recognizes is not known. Per-nucleotide qualities are absent, and no much larger clonotype sits a single base away. Other DNA sequences in this specimen translate into the identical CDR3. Mothers of both infected and uninfected infants received the same treatment, using spiramycin and/or pyrimethamine plus sulfadiazine plus folinic acid. All infants, both infected and uninfected, were delivered at term after more than 37 weeks of gestation. Around 1 mL of blood was processed into PBMCs by Lymphoprep gradient centrifugation, then cryopreserved in liquid nitrogen and shipped to Belgium. After thawing, the PBMCs were labeled with Zombie NIR viability dye and stained with antibodies against CD3, TCR gammadelta, Vgamma9 and Vdelta2. Sorting of CD3+ TCRgammadelta+ T cells was performed on a FACSAria III, reaching a mean purity of approximately 98%. For each sample, RNA was extracted from roughly 11,000 sorted gammadelta T cells with the RNeasy Micro Kit. The study infants had mothers who were enrolled with primary T. gondii infection during pregnancy. Peripheral blood was collected from the infants at an outpatient microbiology and virology center in Pavia, Italy.

Template-switch reverse transcription with SuperScript II was used to generate cDNA, with TRGC- and TRDC-specific primers combined in a single tube. The TRGC primer was designed for binding to both the TRGC1 and TRGC2 constant genes. TRG and TRD amplification used the KAPA Real-Time Library Amplification Kit, with AMPure XP bead purification between steps. Index PCR with the Nextera XT Index Kit was used to attach Illumina sequencing adapters. An Illumina MiSeq running the V2 300 kit was used to sequence the TRG and TRD amplicons, producing 150 bp paired-end reads. Under the source paper's analysis protocol: Before any further analysis, FastQC version 0.11.8 was used to assess read quality. Reads were mapped to GenBank TRG or TRD reference genes, and MiXCR version 3.0.3 was used to assemble CDR3 sequences. Default MiXCR settings were used with one exception: TRDD gene segments were assembled from 3 consecutive nucleotides instead of 5. N additions, CDR3 length, J segment length and clonotype sharing between samples were all calculated using VDJtools version 1.2.1. CDR3 sequences that were out of frame or contained stop codons were removed from the analysis. Infant repertoires were assessed for overlap with previously published fetal, cord blood and adult blood Vgamma9Vdelta2 repertoires. Identical DNA sequences were merged into single rows after TCRdb reprocessed the public reads with CATT. The V and J calls were not made by the authors but by TCRdb's processing. The sample table records around 390 gamma-chain clones; under 14% of these occur just once. The leading ten clones occupy approximately 30% of the sample.

For CDR1 and CDR2, the germline V gene (reference sequence) lists GITISATS and ISYDGTV. Clipping removes 2 bases from V and 8 bases from J, with 0 as the unmatched junction base count. The cysteine opens and the phenylalanine closes a CDR3 of 14 amino acids. The read is trimmed to its CDR3 DNA, 42 bases read in frame from base 1. This sample stems from a study of Vγ9Vδ2 T cells in congenital toxoplasmosis (dated by TCRdb to the early 2020s). Turning to the overall study: Congenital toxoplasmosis was diagnosed using IgG, IgM and IgA serology, Western blot and an in-house interferon-gamma release assay. The study compared gamma and delta chain CDR3 repertoires of sorted blood gammadelta T cells between congenitally T. gondii-infected and uninfected infants. Repertoires were sequenced from infants at 2 months after birth and at 1 year of age. At 2 months, TCR sequencing included roughly 5 infected and around 10 uninfected infants, and at 1 year it included 3 infected and 4 uninfected infants. Overall results and qualifications from the work: At 1 year of age, repertoire differences between infected and uninfected infants were less clear than at 2 months. Two months was the earliest age with enough suitable sample material for TCR repertoire analysis, so newborn repertoires were not sequenced. Both infected and uninfected infants showed a high prevalence of a public TRGV9 clonotype. Compared with uninfected infants, infected infants at 2 months appeared to have fewer N additions in their TRGV9 and TRDV2 CDR3s, and this was especially true for TRDV2-TRDJ1 sequences. Germline-encoded fetal-type TRDV2 CDR3 sequences seemed to be more prevalent in infected than in uninfected 2-month-old infants, with an in utero expansion footprint being suggested.

Sequences were obtained from gamma-delta T cells from blood. Recombination joined TRGV9 with TRGJP. This sequence originates from a child under 10 years old born to a mother with Toxoplasma gondii infection during pregnancy, either congenitally infected or uninfected (not recorded which). In nucleotide form, the sequence is TGTGCCTTGTGGGAGGAGTTGGGCAAAAAAATCAAGGTATTT. Translation gives CALWEELGKKIKVF.